The 21 T cell receptor beta chains below come from one sample, sequenced in a study of T cells in Graves' hyperthyroidism and ophthalmopathy. Amplified regions were TCR beta CDR3 sequences from RNA transcripts. HTBI primers were the set used in a first-round RT-PCR of the TCR CDR3. One entry per CDR3 protein results from TCRdb running MiXCR on the multiplex PCR reads. Of hundreds of thousands of distinct CDR3 sequences in the sample, 25% were seen once. The sequenced sample consisted of blood. All receptors come from a man over 45 with Graves' hyperthyroidism.

This clonotype was seen at least ten times. The chain joins TRBV7-8 to TRBJ2-5; D unresolved. V lost 1 base and J 3 bases, leaving 3 bases between the germline ends. Germline lookup yields CDR1 SGHVS and CDR2 FQNEAQ. The CDR3 runs to 12 residues. The CDR3 nucleotides read TGTGCCAGCAGCTTAGTTAAAGAGACCCAGTACTTC. It specifies CASSLVKETQYF.

This clonotype was detected ten times or more. The chain has TRBV7-9 and TRBJ2-7; D unresolved. The V end lost 0 bases, the J end lost 2 bases, and 11 bases lay between the germline ends. The CDR3 has 15 amino acids. Germline values: CDR1 SEHNR, CDR2 FQNEAQ (reference sequence). The CDR3 sequence: CASSLAKGMPYEQYF. Here the CDR3 DNA reads TGTGCCAGCAGCTTAGCGAAAGGGATGCCCTACGAGCAGTACTTC.

The genes are TRBV3-1 and TRBJ1-2, with 8 bases lining up with TRBD1. Germline V CDR1 and CDR2: LGHDT, YNNKEL (reference sequence). V lost 1 base, J lost 8 bases, and 3 bases stayed unmatched. This CDR3 is built from 13 residues. DNA for the CDR3: TGTGCCAGCAGCCAAGCGACAGGGGTAGGCTACACCTTC. Protein sequence: CASSQATGVGYTF.

As concerns this clonotype: At one end the junction does not follow the germline gene, possibly because of a read error. The chain carries TRBV7-2 and TRBJ2-7; D remains ambiguous. The V gene's germline CDR1 is SGHTA and CDR2 FQGNSA. CDR3 length: 14 amino acids. The DNA for the CDR3 is TGCGCCAGCAGCCAATTGGGGAATCTTGTCGAGCAGTACTTC. As protein: CASSQLGNLVEQYF.

The rearrangement links TRBV29-1 to TRBJ1-1; 8 bases are shared with TRBD1. This CDR3 spans 12 amino acids. CDR1 SQVTM and CDR2 ANQGSEA come from the germline V gene. The V gene end was trimmed by 6 bases and the J gene end by 4 bases; junction bases not matched to a gene: 4. The CDR3 reads CSVRDRSTEAFF. CDR3 nucleotide sequence: TGCAGCGTCCGGGACAGGTCCACTGAAGCTTTCTTT.

J is TRBJ1-5 and V is TRBV11-2, with D maybe TRBD1 (5 bases). V was pared by 5 bases and J by 0 bases, with 8 bases between. The CDR3 has 14 residues. Germline V gene sequence: CDR1 SGHAT, CDR2 FQNNGV. The CDR3 region has the DNA TGTGCCAGCAGCCCAGACAGTAGCAATCAGCCCCAGCATTTT. Its protein product is CASSPDSSNQPQHF.

J is TRBJ2-7 and V is TRBV29-1; the D gene is possibly TRBD1 (5 bases). The CDR3 sequence is 11 residues long. Germline V gene sequence: CDR1 SQVTM, CDR2 ANQGSEA. Trimming pared 4 bases from V and 6 bases from J, leaving 10 bases between. The CDR3 DNA is TGCAGCGTTGGGCAGGGTTTCGAGCAGTACTTC. The encoded protein is CSVGQGFEQYF.

J is TRBJ2-1 and V is TRBV24-1, with TRBD2 matching 7 bases. The V segment lost 5 bases and the J segment 6 bases; nucleotides outside the gene matches: 6. Germline CDR1 KGHDR, CDR2 SFDVKD. The CDR3 spans 14 residues. As DNA, the CDR3 is TGTGCCACCAGTGCTGGGGGAGGGGTCAATGAGCAGTTCTTC. Translation gives CATSAGGGVNEQFF.

This clonotype was counted between two and nine times. This chain uses TRBV30 with TRBJ1-1, with D perhaps matching TRBD1 (5 bases). V was pared by 2 bases and J by 5 bases, with 12 bases between. Germline loops: CDR1 GTSNPN, CDR2 SVGIG (reference sequence). This CDR3 region has 13 residues. In DNA, the CDR3 is TGTGCCTGGAGTCGACAGAGAAGGACTGAAGCTTTCTTT. Its protein is CAWSRQRRTEAFF.

This clonotype was counted many times. This sequence joins TRBV7-9 and TRBJ1-1, with D unresolved. The CDR3 consists of 15 residues. V lost 5 bases and J lost 1, with 14 bases in between. CDR1 is SEHNR and CDR2 is FQNEAQ in the germline V gene (reference sequence). CDR3 sequence: CASSMGGSPNTEAFF. CDR3 bases: TGTGCCAGCAGCATGGGAGGTTCCCCGAACACTGAAGCTTTCTTT.

The chain is built from TRBV18 and TRBJ2-1; no reliable D call. V was cut by 1 base and J by 4 bases, with 14 bases left in between. CDR1 and CDR2 from the germline V gene are KGHSH and LQKENI. The CDR3 is made up of 16 amino acids. The CDR3 nucleotides read TGTGCCAGCTCACCACAACTTTTGGACGGGTACAATGAGCAGTTCTTC. Its translation: CASSPQLLDGYNEQFF.

The J gene is TRBJ2-2, the V gene TRBV5-1; D possibly uses TRBD1 or TRBD2 (5 bases each). Between the trimmed V and J ends, which lost 4 bases and 1 base, there was a span of 14 bases. Germline V gene lookup returns CDR1 SGHRS and CDR2 YFSETQ. The CDR3 sequence is 16 residues long. The CDR3 DNA is TGCGCCAGCAGCATAGGGGACCAGAGGAACACCGGGGAGCTGTTTTTT. As protein: CASSIGDQRNTGELFF.

The rearrangement uses TRBV15 and TRBJ2-3; D is possibly TRBD2 (5 bases). The germline V gene has CDR1 LNHNV and CDR2 YYDKDF (reference sequence). Trimming shortened V by 5 bases and J by 9 bases, and 12 bases separated the two germline ends. This CDR3 comprises 12 residues. The CDR3 reads CATSEDLWTQYF. In DNA, the CDR3 is TGTGCCACCAGCGAGGACTTATGGACGCAGTATTTT.

In its sample, this clonotype was seen a few times. In nucleotides, the CDR3 is TGTGCCAGCAGCGTTAGCGGGAGAGGTGGCACAGATACGCAGTATTTT. This gives the protein CASSVSGRGGTDTQYF. V usage is TRBV9 and J usage is TRBJ2-3, with 9 bases fitting TRBD2. J lost 1 base, V lost 2 bases, and 5 bases had no gene match. The CDR3 totals 16 residues. Germline CDR1 SGDLS, CDR2 YYNGEE.

This clonotype was observed a few times. The gene calls are TRBV30 and TRBJ2-5; D not resolved. The germline V gene encodes CDR1 GTSNPN and CDR2 SVGIG (reference sequence). CDR3 length: 16 residues. Trimming removed 3 bases at V and 2 bases at J, with 19 bases between. CDR3 sequence reads: CAWRQLASLGQETQYF. In DNA, the CDR3 is TGTGCCTGGAGGCAATTGGCTTCCCTTGGGCAAGAGACCCAGTACTTC.

This clonotype was observed a handful of times. This sequence joins TRBV5-1 and TRBJ2-7, with D possibly being TRBD1 (7 bases). Germline V gene lookup returns CDR1 SGHRS and CDR2 YFSETQ. V was cut by 4 bases and J by 0 bases, with 17 bases left in between. The CDR3 spans 16 residues. CDR3 coding DNA: TGCGCCAGCAGCCCATTGCGGGACAGCCACTCCTACGAGCAGTACTTC. Residues: CASSPLRDSHSYEQYF. Full variable domain (missing parts from reference TRBV5-1 and TRBJ2-7): KAGVTQTPRYLIKTRGQQVTLSCSPISGHRSVSWYQQTPGQGLQFLFEYFSETQRNKGNFPGRFSGRQFSNSRSEMNVSTLELGDSALYLCASSPLRDSHSYEQYFGPGTRLTVT.

The genes are TRBV7-3 and TRBJ2-7, with D uncertain. This CDR3 is 17 amino acids long. Per germline, CDR1 SGHTA and CDR2 FQGTGA. V shed 5 bases and J shed 0 bases, with 20 bases lying between them. CDR3 amino acids: CASSLRPGQMSSYEQYF. CDR3 sequence (DNA): TGTGCCAGCAGCCTCCGGCCGGGCCAGATGAGCTCCTACGAGCAGTACTTC.

This clonotype was seen more than once but under ten times. The chain couples TRBV13 to TRBJ2-1; D is perhaps TRBD2 (5 bases). V was cut by 3 bases and J by 4 bases, with 10 bases left in between. The CDR3 is 14 residues long. Germline V lookup: CDR1 PRHDT, CDR2 FYEKMQ (reference sequence). CDR3 sequence: CASSLWRAYNEQFF. In DNA form, the CDR3 reads TGTGCCAGCAGCTTGTGGCGGGCATACAATGAGCAGTTCTTC.

At least ten counts were recorded for this clonotype. The J gene is TRBJ2-1, the V gene TRBV27; 12 positions agree with TRBD2. After removal of 2 bases from V and 7 bases from J, the junction contained 12 bases not matched to a gene. CDR1 and CDR2 (germline): MNHEY, SMNVEV (reference sequence). This CDR3 region has 18 residues. CDR3 loop: CASSLRGVTSGSENEQFF. CDR3 coding DNA: TGTGCCAGCAGTTTAAGGGGAGTGACTAGCGGGAGCGAGAATGAGCAGTTCTTC.

For this clonotype: The junction does not match germline at one end; this may be a read error. The V gene is TRBV11-2, the J gene TRBJ2-1, with D perhaps TRBD1 (5 bases). From germline, CDR1 is SGHAT and CDR2 FQNNGV. The CDR3 loop spans 14 amino acids. This chain's CDR3 is CASNLGRAYNEQFF. The CDR3 DNA reads TGTGCCAGCAACTTAGGCAGGGCCTACAATGAGCAGTTCTTC.

The chain employs TRBV5-8 and TRBJ2-7; D gene uncertain. In germline, CDR1 is SGHTS, CDR2 YDEGEE. V shed 3 bases and J shed 3 bases, with 10 bases lying between them. This CDR3 contains 13 residues. CDR3 residues: CASSSHHLYEQYF. CDR3 coding DNA: TGTGCCAGCAGCTCCCATCACCTCTACGAGCAGTACTTC.